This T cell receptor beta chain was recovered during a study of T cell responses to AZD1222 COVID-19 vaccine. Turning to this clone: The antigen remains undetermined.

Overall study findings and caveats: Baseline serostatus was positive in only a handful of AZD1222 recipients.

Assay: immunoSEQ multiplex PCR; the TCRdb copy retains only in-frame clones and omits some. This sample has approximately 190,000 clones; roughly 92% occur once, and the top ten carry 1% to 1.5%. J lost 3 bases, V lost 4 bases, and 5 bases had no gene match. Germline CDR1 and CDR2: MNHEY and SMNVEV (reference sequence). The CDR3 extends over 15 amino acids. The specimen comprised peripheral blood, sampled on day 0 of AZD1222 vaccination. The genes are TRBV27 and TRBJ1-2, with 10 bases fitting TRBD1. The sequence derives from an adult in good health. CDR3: CASSSAGTGDYGYTF. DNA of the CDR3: TGTGCCAGCAGTTCCGCCGGGACAGGGGACTATGGCTACACCTTC.